These 27 T cell receptor beta chains were sequenced from one sample in a study of Graves' ophthalmopathy and Graves' hyperthyroidism. CDR3 regions of TCR beta were amplified from RNA transcripts. Investigators did first-round RT-PCR with HTBI primers, then second-round multiplex PCR. TCRdb itself ran the multiplex PCR reads through MiXCR, one entry per CDR3 protein. The sample lists approximately 700,000 distinct CDR3 sequences; roughly two fifths were seen once. Specimen: peripheral blood. The receptors stem from an adult man with Graves' ophthalmopathy.

Here the CDR3 DNA reads TGTGCCAGCAGCCGAACGGGACAGCCCATATACGAAGCTTTCTTT. Protein sequence: CASSRTGQPIYEAFF. The rearrangement links TRBV7-8 to TRBJ1-1, with 7 positions matching TRBD1. CDR1 is SGHVS and CDR2 is FQNEAQ in the germline V gene. The CDR3 is 15 amino acids. Trimming removed 5 bases from V and 8 bases from J; junction bases left unmatched: 14.

The table lists this clonotype with many counts. This chain joins TRBV29-1 and TRBJ1-2, with D possibly TRBD1 on 5 matching bases. CDR3 size: 15 residues. Germline lookup yields CDR1 SQVTM and CDR2 ANQGSEA. Between the trimmed V and J ends, which lost 0 bases and 7 bases, there was a span of 18 bases. CDR3 sequence reads: CSVEDGTYVDPGYTF. CDR3 DNA: TGCAGCGTTGAAGATGGGACCTACGTCGACCCTGGCTACACCTTC.

This rearrangement joins TRBV9 to TRBJ2-2; D unresolved. Germline V gives CDR1 SGDLS, CDR2 YYNGEE. Between the trimmed V and J ends, which lost 4 bases and 7 bases, there was a span of 14 bases. The CDR3 contains 14 residues. CDR3 in amino acids: CASSHRDRIGELFF. The CDR3 region has the DNA TGTGCCAGCAGCCATCGTGATAGGATCGGGGAGCTGTTTTTT.

The rearrangement links TRBV28 to TRBJ2-7; 7 bases line up with TRBD2. This CDR3 spans 14 amino acids. After removal of 4 bases from V and 5 bases from J, the junction contained 8 bases not matched to a gene. The germline V gene has CDR1 MDHEN and CDR2 SYDVKM. Here the CDR3 reads CASSYTREINEQYF. The CDR3 DNA follows: TGTGCCAGCAGTTATACGCGGGAGATAAACGAGCAGTACTTC.

This clonotype was recorded many times. The chain couples TRBV7-9 to TRBJ1-2; D is unclear. Germline V gives CDR1 SEHNR, CDR2 FQNEAQ (reference sequence). This CDR3 contains 14 residues. Trimming removed 5 bases from V and 2 bases from J, with 12 bases in between. In DNA, the CDR3 is TGTGCCAGCAGCCCAACCGACGGGAACTATGGCTACACCTTC. Encoded protein: CASSPTDGNYGYTF.

About this clonotype: Just one base apart from a much larger clone, this may be a read error. V usage is TRBV10-3 and J usage is TRBJ1-6; 10 bases map to TRBD1. Germline values: CDR1 ENHRY, CDR2 SYGVKD. The CDR3 is 15 amino acids. The junction had 9 bases not matched to a gene; V was cut back by 6 bases and J by 10 bases. The CDR3 loop reads CAISPRGQGNSPLHF. The CDR3 nucleotides read TGTGCCATCAGCCCCAGGGGACAGGGGAACTCACCCCTCCACTTT.

The chain is built from TRBV11-2 and TRBJ2-7, with D perhaps assigned TRBD1 or TRBD2 (5 bases each). Trimming took off 5 bases at V and 2 bases at J, with 10 bases between the two ends. This CDR3 contains 13 residues. Germline V gene data show CDR1 as SGHAT and CDR2 as FQNNGV. CDR3 DNA sequence: TGTGCCAGCAGCGGACGAGGGGCCTACGAGCAGTACTTC. It is translated as CASSGRGAYEQYF.

This rearrangement joins TRBV29-1 to TRBJ2-7; 8 bases map to TRBD1. Trimming removed 5 bases from V and 0 bases from J; junction bases left unmatched: 18. Germline V CDR1 and CDR2: SQVTM, ANQGSEA. This CDR3 has 18 residues. CDR3 bases: TGCAGCGTTAAATCAGACAGGGGCCCTACCACAAACTCCTACGAGCAGTACTTC. Amino acid sequence: CSVKSDRGPTTNSYEQYF.

This clonotype came up a few times. The V call is TRBV7-9, the J call TRBJ2-6, with a weak D call TRBD1 (5 bases). CDR1 and CDR2 from the germline V gene are SEHNR and FQNEAQ (reference sequence). Trimming cost V 5 bases and J 1 base, with 15 bases left between them. The CDR3 totals 17 residues. The CDR3 DNA reads TGTGCCAGCAGCATCGGCAGGGATACATCTGGGGCCAACGTCCTGACTTTC. It yields the protein CASSIGRDTSGANVLTF.

To note about this clonotype: The CDR3 ends on some other residue instead of the conserved phenylalanine or tryptophan, so this is likely a read error. The rearrangement joins TRBV25-1 to TRBJ1-4, with D possibly matching TRBD1 (5 bases). The CDR3 totals 15 residues. Germline CDR1 reads MGHDK; CDR2 reads SYGVNS. In DNA form, the CDR3 reads TGTGCCAGCAGTGGCTCATGGCAGCCCAGGGAAAAGCTGTTTCTT. Protein sequence: CASSGSWQPREKLFL.

This clonotype was counted many times. The chain uses TRBV19 and TRBJ1-2; 9 bases align to TRBD1. J lost 6 bases, V lost 6 bases, and 5 bases had no gene match. CDR3 length: 13 residues. Per the germline V gene, CDR1 is LNHDA and CDR2 is SQIVND (reference sequence). In nucleotides, the CDR3 is TGTGCCAGTAGGGACAGGGGTCGTAATGGCTACACCTTC. This encodes CASRDRGRNGYTF.

The chain employs TRBV5-1 and TRBJ1-1; 8 positions agree with TRBD1. The CDR3 totals 17 residues. V lost 0 bases and J lost 5; bases outside the gene matches: 12. The germline CDR1 and CDR2 sequences are SGHRS and YFSETQ. The DNA of the CDR3 is TGCGCCAGCAGCTTGGCCCAGGGGGCGCGGCGGGGGACTGAAGCTTTCTTT. It is translated as CASSLAQGARRGTEAFF.

Many counts were recorded for this clonotype. The rearrangement links TRBV7-9 to TRBJ2-2; 10 bases fit TRBD1. CDR3 length: 16 residues. Germline loops: CDR1 SEHNR, CDR2 FQNEAQ (reference sequence). V shed 5 bases, J shed 6 bases, and the junction held 9 bases outside the gene matches. The CDR3 here is CASSLGQGRIAGELFF. CDR3 DNA: TGTGCCAGCAGCCTGGGACAGGGGAGAATTGCCGGGGAGCTGTTTTTT.

For this clonotype: Relative to the germline gene, one junction end is altered; a read error may explain this. The chain carries TRBV9 and TRBJ2-5; 9 bases fit TRBD2. The CDR3 extends over 15 amino acids. Germline V lookup: CDR1 SGDLS, CDR2 YYNGEE. The CDR3 loop is CASSWAGGTQEIQYF. The DNA of the CDR3 is TGTGCCAGCAGCTGGGCGGGGGGGACCCAAGAGATCCAGTACTTC.

Turning to this clonotype: A much larger clone differs by one base, so this may be a read error. V is TRBV19 and J is TRBJ1-1; a weak D match, TRBD1 (6 bases). The CDR3 consists of 15 residues. Germline V gene sequence: CDR1 LNHDA, CDR2 SQIVND (reference sequence). CDR3 in amino acids: CASSPIQGLGTKAFF. Here the CDR3 DNA reads TGTGCCAGTAGTCCAATACAGGGTTTAGGCACTAAAGCTTTCTTT.

At least ten counts were recorded for this clonotype. The genes are TRBV7-9 and TRBJ2-7; TRBD2 aligns across 14 bases. With 4 bases clipped from V and 4 bases from J, the junction kept 3 bases outside the gene matches. The CDR3 runs 15 residues. Germline CDR1 and CDR2: SEHNR and FQNEAQ (reference sequence). The CDR3 protein is CASSSRTSGRYEQYF. The CDR3 DNA is TGTGCCAGCAGCTCCCGGACTAGCGGGAGGTACGAGCAGTACTTC.

At least ten counts were recorded for this clonotype. The chain has TRBV15 and TRBJ2-6, with D perhaps TRBD1 (6 bases). The germline V gene has CDR1 LNHNV and CDR2 YYDKDF (reference sequence). The CDR3 runs 16 residues. V shed 3 bases and J shed 0 bases, with 9 bases lying between them. CDR3 residues: CATSRETGSGANVLTF. The DNA of the CDR3 is TGTGCCACCAGCAGGGAGACAGGCTCTGGGGCCAACGTCCTGACTTTC.

The chain couples TRBV25-1 to TRBJ2-2; D not certain. The germline V gene has CDR1 MGHDK and CDR2 SYGVNS. V lost 8 bases, J lost 8 bases, and 12 bases lay in between. The CDR3 is 12 amino acids. The CDR3 here is CASESIGGELFF. The CDR3 nucleotides are TGTGCCAGCGAAAGCATTGGGGGGGAGCTGTTTTTT.

This chain connects TRBV6-2 or TRBV6-3 to TRBJ2-7, with 10 nucleotides matching TRBD2. Germline CDR1 and CDR2: MNHEY and SVGEGT. Trimming at V came to 5 bases and at J to 8 bases, leaving 9 bases not matched to a gene. This CDR3 region has 14 residues. Here the CDR3 reads CASSLWRTSGKQYF. CDR3 in DNA: TGTGCCAGCAGTCTCTGGCGGACTAGCGGAAAGCAGTACTTC.

V is TRBV7-9 and J is TRBJ2-2; perhaps TRBD2 as D (6 bases). Trimming cost V 3 bases and J 2 bases, with 13 bases left between them. The CDR3 runs 16 residues. Germline CDR1 reads SEHNR; CDR2 reads FQNEAQ (reference sequence). CDR3 protein: CASSLFYSGNTGELFF. As DNA, the CDR3 is TGTGCCAGCAGCTTGTTTTATAGCGGAAACACCGGGGAGCTGTTTTTT.

This clonotype was recorded many times. The chain couples TRBV2 to TRBJ1-2, with D unresolved. Germline CDR1 is SNHLY and CDR2 is FYNNEI. Trimming left V 4 bases short and J 4 bases short, with 7 bases between. The CDR3 sequence is 12 residues long. Written as DNA, the CDR3 is TGTGCCAGCAGTGGGGCAGCCTATGGCTACACCTTC. Its protein is CASSGAAYGYTF.

This chain connects TRBV2 to TRBJ1-2; D remains unclear. CDR1 SNHLY and CDR2 FYNNEI come from the germline V gene. This CDR3 contains 12 residues. The V end was cut by 6 bases, the J end by 7 bases, with 12 bases between. DNA of the CDR3: TGTGCCAGCAGGAGCGGGAGCGGTGGCTACACCTTC. It is translated as CASRSGSGGYTF.

V gene TRBV7-9 combines with J gene TRBJ2-5; 9 bases match TRBD2. V lost 3 bases, J lost 2 bases, and 4 bases stayed unmatched. The CDR3 has 15 residues. Germline assignment: CDR1 SEHNR and CDR2 FQNEAQ (reference sequence). CDR3: CASSFHSGGQETQYF. The CDR3 region has the DNA TGTGCCAGCAGCTTCCATAGCGGGGGACAAGAGACCCAGTACTTC.

V and J are TRBV19 and TRBJ2-7; D perhaps matches TRBD1 (6 bases). Trimming pared 5 bases from V and 5 bases from J, leaving 13 bases between. The germline V gene has CDR1 LNHDA and CDR2 SQIVND (reference sequence). The CDR3 totals 13 residues. CDR3 in DNA: TGTGCCAGTAGTCTCGGACAGAACAACGAGCAGTACTTC. The encoded protein is CASSLGQNNEQYF.

A word on this clonotype: A much larger clone lies one base from this, so it may be a read error. The V and J genes are TRBV24-1 and TRBJ1-5, with D possibly being TRBD1 (6 bases). The CDR3 contains 15 residues. V shed 6 bases and J shed 0 bases, with 11 bases lying between them. The V gene's germline CDR1 is KGHDR and CDR2 SFDVKD. The DNA of the CDR3 is TGTGCCACCAGTCTCAGGGGAGTTAGCAATCAGCCCCAGCATTTT. This codes for CATSLRGVSNQPQHF.

This clonotype turned up a few times. V gene TRBV25-1 combines with J gene TRBJ2-5; TRBD1 matches at 7 bases. V shed 5 bases and J 1 base; nucleotides not matched to a gene: 10. The germline gives CDR1 MGHDK, CDR2 SYGVNS. The CDR3 runs 16 residues. DNA for the CDR3: TGTGCCAGCAGTCCCCGGCAGGGGGTCATCCAAGAGACCCAGTACTTC. Translation: CASSPRQGVIQETQYF.

This clonotype came up many times. V and J are TRBV2 and TRBJ1-2; D not certain. The CDR3 runs to 12 residues. CDR1 is SNHLY and CDR2 is FYNNEI in the germline V gene. V dropped 1 base and J dropped 5 bases, with 5 bases sitting between them. This CDR3 is CASSEGLYGYTF. CDR3 bases: TGTGCCAGCAGTGAAGGGCTTTATGGCTACACCTTC.